Presented here are 21 T cell receptor beta chains from one specimen sequenced in a study of cytomegalovirus exposure and HLA in healthy donors. The data were produced by immunoSEQ multiplex PCR, yet TCRdb's version contains in-frame clones alone and is incomplete. This sample yields fewer than 120,000 clones, of which roughly nine tenths are seen a single time; around 1.8% belongs to the top ten. The sequenced sample was PBMCs. The receptors here all came from a woman between 18 and 29 years old in good health and CMV-seronegative.

The rearrangement links TRBV6-1 to TRBJ2-5, with TRBD2 matching 7 bases. The CDR3 is 13 residues long. Unmatched junction bases numbered 4, after V lost 4 bases and J lost 5 bases. Germline loops: CDR1 MNHNS, CDR2 SASEGT. CDR3 in amino acids: CASSGGLWETQYF. The CDR3, as DNA: TGTGCCAGCAGTGGGGGACTATGGGAGACCCAGTACTTC.

The rearrangement uses TRBV2 and TRBJ2-3; D unclear. CDR3 length: 11 amino acids. Deletions cut 10 bases from V and 6 bases from J, with 11 bases between. Germline loops: CDR1 SNHLY, CDR2 FYNNEI. The CDR3 reads CATSVVDTQYF. CDR3 nucleotides: TGTGCCACCTCGGTTGTGGATACGCAGTATTTT.

The rearrangement joins TRBV28 to TRBJ2-1; weak D call: TRBD2 (8 bases). There are 21 residues in the CDR3. Germline V gives CDR1 MDHEN, CDR2 SYDVKM. Trimming left V 4 bases short and J 0 bases short, with 28 bases between. For the CDR3, the DNA is TGTGCCAGCAGTTCCTCTCGTGAGGCAGGGGGAGCGGGGGCCTCCTACAATGAGCAGTTCTTC. Translation: CASSSSREAGGAGASYNEQFF.

The V gene is TRBV15, the J gene TRBJ1-5, with D unclear. The CDR3 has 16 amino acids. Germline CDR1 and CDR2: LNHNV and YYDKDF (reference sequence). V was pared by 0 bases and J by 4 bases, with 13 bases between. The chain's CDR3 is CATSRDQTSFNQPQHF. The CDR3 coding sequence is TGTGCCACCAGCAGAGATCAGACAAGTTTTAATCAGCCCCAGCATTTT.

The chain joins TRBV7-9 to TRBJ2-2; 10 bases are a match to TRBD1. The CDR3 totals 17 residues. The V gene's germline CDR1 is SEHNR and CDR2 FQNEAQ (reference sequence). J was trimmed by 0 bases and V by 0 bases; bases with no gene match: 1. The CDR3, as DNA: TGTGCCAGCAGCTTAGCGACAGGGGGCCCGAACACCGGGGAGCTGTTTTTT. Its translation is CASSLATGGPNTGELFF.

The V call is TRBV4-1, the J call TRBJ1-6; D not resolved. The CDR3 spans 16 residues. Per germline, CDR1 MGHRA and CDR2 YSYEKL. V gave up 6 bases and J gave up 1 base, with 13 bases separating them. In DNA form, the CDR3 reads TGCGCCAGCAGTTTCAGTGAGAGGTCCTATAATTCACCCCTCCACTTT. Translating gives CASSFSERSYNSPLHF.

The chain employs TRBV7-9 and TRBJ1-4; TRBD1 agrees at 7 bases. J gave up 4 bases and V 2 bases, and 1 base lay outside the gene matches. From germline, CDR1 is SEHNR and CDR2 FQNEAQ (reference sequence). The CDR3 sequence is 14 residues long. The CDR3 sequence: CASSLRDSNEKLFF. In DNA, the CDR3 is TGTGCCAGCAGCTTACGGGACAGTAATGAAAAACTGTTTTTT.

The chain links TRBV4-1 to TRBJ2-7; D possibly corresponds to TRBD2 (5 bases). The CDR3 is 16 residues long. The germline CDR1 and CDR2 sequences are MGHRA and YSYEKL. Deletions cut 4 bases from V and 6 bases from J, with 22 bases between. The CDR3 sequence is CASSRPEGGSHSEQYF. The CDR3 DNA reads TGCGCCAGCAGCCGCCCCGAGGGCGGCTCCCACTCCGAGCAGTACTTC.

V gene TRBV29-1 combines with J gene TRBJ2-5; 7 nucleotides align to TRBD1. The end of the DNA is better explained by TRBJ2-7, so the J call may be wrong. Looked up from germline, CDR1 is SQVTM and CDR2 is ANQGSEA. The CDR3 loop spans 17 amino acids. CDR3 amino acids: CSVEMITGQISAYEQYF. CDR3 sequence (DNA): TGCAGCGTTGAAATGATTACGGGACAGATTTCCGCCTACGAGCAGTACTTC.

CDR3 in amino acids: CASSTRGSSTDTQYF. In nucleotides, the CDR3 is TGTGCCAGCAGTACTCGCGGGAGTAGCACAGATACGCAGTATTTT. The chain carries TRBV27 and TRBJ2-3, with TRBD2 matching 7 bases. V trimming: 5 bases; J trimming: 0 bases; junction bases outside the gene matches: 5. The CDR3 has 15 residues. Germline CDR1 MNHEY, CDR2 SMNVEV (reference sequence).

In DNA form, the CDR3 reads TGTGCCAGCAGCTTATTGTCTGGCACAGATACGCAGTATTTT. It codes for CASSLLSGTDTQYF. The chain joins TRBV7-2 to TRBJ2-3, with unresolved D. Trimming stripped 2 bases from V and 1 base from J, with 7 bases between. Germline CDR1 SGHTA, CDR2 FQGNSA. This CDR3 is built from 14 residues.

This clone was recorded a few times. CDR3 nucleotides: TGTGCCAGCAGAGTGAGAGGGGGGGCACGTGGCTACACCTTC. It yields the protein CASRVRGGARGYTF. The V gene is TRBV28, the J gene TRBJ1-2; possible D gene TRBD1, 6 bases. CDR1 and CDR2 from the germline V gene are MDHEN and SYDVKM. Trimming shortened V by 6 bases and J by 7 bases, and 18 bases separated the two germline ends. The CDR3 spans 14 residues.

The chain carries TRBV6-5 and TRBJ1-5, with D maybe TRBD1 (6 bases). Germline lookup yields CDR1 MNHEY and CDR2 SVGAGI. The CDR3 extends over 14 amino acids. V was clipped by 4 bases and J by 5 bases, with 12 bases between them. CDR3 sequence reads: CASSLQGRDQPQHF. The CDR3, as DNA: TGTGCCAGCAGTTTACAGGGAAGAGATCAGCCCCAGCATTTT.

CDR3 protein: CASSERRLTTNEKLFF. The CDR3 DNA sequence: TGTGCCAGCAGTGAAAGGCGGTTAACAACTAATGAAAAACTGTTTTTT. The chain is built from TRBV25-1 and TRBJ1-4; D is unresolved. Trimming took 2 bases from V and 0 from J, leaving 10 bases between them. The CDR3 consists of 16 residues. The germline CDR1 and CDR2 sequences are MGHDK and SYGVNS.

The gene calls are TRBV28 and TRBJ2-7; D call uncertain. Trimming shortened V by 6 bases and J by 7 bases, and 13 bases separated the two germline ends. Germline assignment: CDR1 MDHEN and CDR2 SYDVKM. CDR3 length: 12 amino acids. This CDR3 reads CASSPDSLEQYF. The CDR3 DNA is TGTGCCAGCAGCCCTGATAGTTTAGAGCAGTACTTC.

V and J are TRBV4-3 and TRBJ2-3, with D perhaps matching TRBD2 (6 bases). The CDR3 is 15 residues long. Per the germline V gene, CDR1 is LGHNA and CDR2 is YSLEER. V shed 8 bases and J shed 0 bases, with 15 bases lying between them. Here the CDR3 DNA reads TGCGCCAGCCGTCGTGGGGGGTCTAGCACAGATACGCAGTATTTT. Residues: CASRRGGSSTDTQYF.

The CDR3 nucleotides read TGCGCCAGCAGCCAGCGGGACAGGAGCTCTGGGGCCAACGTCCTGACTTTC. Amino acids: CASSQRDRSSGANVLTF. The chain recombines TRBV4-1 with TRBJ2-6; TRBD1 matches 8 bases. This CDR3 has 17 amino acids. Germline V gene data show CDR1 as MGHRA and CDR2 as YSYEKL. J lost 0 bases, V lost 3 bases, and 4 bases had no gene match.

In the case of this clone: Distinct nucleotide sequences in the sample also encode this CDR3. The rearrangement uses TRBV30 and TRBJ2-5, with D possibly matching TRBD1 (5 bases). Trimming stripped 1 base from V and 5 bases from J, with 11 bases between. The CDR3 runs to 13 residues. Germline CDR1 reads GTSNPN; CDR2 reads SVGIG (reference sequence). CDR3 sequence reads: CAWSGRGGETQYF. CDR3 DNA: TGTGCCTGGAGTGGTAGGGGCGGCGAGACCCAGTACTTC. The variable domain in full, with the rest retrieved from reference TRBV30 and TRBJ2-5, is SQTIHQWPATLVQPVGSPLSLECTVEGTSNPNLYWYRQAAGRGLQLLFYSVGIGQISSEVPQNLSASRPQDRQFILSSKKLLLSDSGFYLCAWSGRGGETQYFGPGTRLLVL.

This clone was seen just once. The chain uses TRBV15 and TRBJ2-7; tentative D call: TRBD2 (5 bases). V dropped 1 base and J dropped 4 bases, with 11 bases sitting between them. This CDR3 region has 14 residues. Germline CDR1 reads LNHNV; CDR2 reads YYDKDF (reference sequence). DNA for the CDR3: TGTGCCACCAGCAGAGGGGCGCGGAGGTACGAGCAGTACTTC. It specifies CATSRGARRYEQYF.

This clone was recorded once. The rearrangement uses TRBV5-6 and TRBJ1-2, with D unresolved. This CDR3 is 14 amino acids long. Germline V gene data show CDR1 as SGHDT and CDR2 as YYEEEE. V lost 1 base and J 4 bases, leaving 11 bases between the germline ends. CDR3 sequence reads: CASSLIARPYGYTF. CDR3 DNA sequence: TGTGCCAGCAGCTTGATCGCGCGGCCCTATGGCTACACCTTC. The full variable domain, in which reference TRBV5-6 and TRBJ1-2 provide the parts outside the CDR3, is DAGVTQSPTHLIKTRGQQVTLRCSPKSGHDTVSWYQQALGQGPQFIFQYYEEEERQRGNFPDRFSGHQFPNYSSELNVNALLLGDSALYLCASSLIARPYGYTFGSGTRLTVV.

This chain connects TRBV7-9 to TRBJ1-2, with D tentatively TRBD1 (5 bases). The CDR3 contains 14 residues. The germline V and J ends were trimmed by 3 bases and 3 bases, with 11 bases remaining between them. Germline CDR1 and CDR2: SEHNR and FQNEAQ (reference sequence). Written as DNA, the CDR3 is TGTGCCAGCAGCTTGACAGAATCGCACTATGGCTACACCTTC. It yields the protein CASSLTESHYGYTF.